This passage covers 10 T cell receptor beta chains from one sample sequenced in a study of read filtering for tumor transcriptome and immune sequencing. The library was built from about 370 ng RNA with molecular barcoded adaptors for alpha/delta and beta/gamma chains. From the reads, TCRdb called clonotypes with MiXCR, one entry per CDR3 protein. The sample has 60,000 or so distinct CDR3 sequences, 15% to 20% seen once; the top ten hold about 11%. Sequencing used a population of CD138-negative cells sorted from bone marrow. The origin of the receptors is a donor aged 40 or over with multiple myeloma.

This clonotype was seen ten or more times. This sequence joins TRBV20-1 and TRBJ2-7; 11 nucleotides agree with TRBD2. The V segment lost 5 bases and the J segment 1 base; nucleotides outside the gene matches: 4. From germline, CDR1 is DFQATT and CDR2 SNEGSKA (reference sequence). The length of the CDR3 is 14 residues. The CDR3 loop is CSALGTSGSYEQYF. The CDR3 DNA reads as TGCAGTGCTCTTGGGACTAGCGGTTCCTACGAGCAGTACTTC.

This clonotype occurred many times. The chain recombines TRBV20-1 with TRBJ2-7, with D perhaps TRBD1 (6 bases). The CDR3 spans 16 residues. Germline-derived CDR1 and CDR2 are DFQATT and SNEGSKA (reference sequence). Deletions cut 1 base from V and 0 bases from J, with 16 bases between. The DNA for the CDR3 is TGCAGTGCTAGAGCACCAGGACAGAGGAGCTCCTACGAGCAGTACTTC. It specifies CSARAPGQRSSYEQYF.

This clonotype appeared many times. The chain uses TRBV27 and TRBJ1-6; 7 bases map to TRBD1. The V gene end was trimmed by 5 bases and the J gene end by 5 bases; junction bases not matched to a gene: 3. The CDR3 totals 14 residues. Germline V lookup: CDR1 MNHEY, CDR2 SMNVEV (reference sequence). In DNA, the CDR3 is TGTGCCAGCAGTCTGGACAGGAATAATTCACCCCTCCACTTT. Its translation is CASSLDRNNSPLHF.

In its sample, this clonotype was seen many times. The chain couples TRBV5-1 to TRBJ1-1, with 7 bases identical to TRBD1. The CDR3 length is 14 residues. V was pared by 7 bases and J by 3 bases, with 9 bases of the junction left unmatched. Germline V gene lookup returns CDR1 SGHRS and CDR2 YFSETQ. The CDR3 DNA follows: TGCGCCAGCGGACCGGGACAGAAAGACACTGAAGCTTTCTTT. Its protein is CASGPGQKDTEAFF.

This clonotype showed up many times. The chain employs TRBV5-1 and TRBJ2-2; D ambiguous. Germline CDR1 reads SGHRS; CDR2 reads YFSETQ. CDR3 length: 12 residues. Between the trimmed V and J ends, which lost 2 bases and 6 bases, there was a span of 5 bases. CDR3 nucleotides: TGCGCCAGCAGCTTCGGGTCCGGGGAGCTGTTTTTT. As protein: CASSFGSGELFF.

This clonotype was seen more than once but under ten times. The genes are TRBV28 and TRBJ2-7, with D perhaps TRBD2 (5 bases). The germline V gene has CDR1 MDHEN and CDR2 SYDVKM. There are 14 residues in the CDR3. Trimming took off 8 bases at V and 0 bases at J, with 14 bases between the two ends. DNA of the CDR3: TGTGCCAGCCGATGGACGCGGGCCTCCTACGAGCAGTACTTC. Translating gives CASRWTRASYEQYF. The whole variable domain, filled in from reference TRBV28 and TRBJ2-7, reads DVKVTQSSRYLVKRTGEKVFLECVQDMDHENMFWYRQDPGLGLRLIYFSYDVKMKEKGDIPEGYSVSREKKERFSLILESASTNQTSMYLCASRWTRASYEQYFGPGTRLTVT.

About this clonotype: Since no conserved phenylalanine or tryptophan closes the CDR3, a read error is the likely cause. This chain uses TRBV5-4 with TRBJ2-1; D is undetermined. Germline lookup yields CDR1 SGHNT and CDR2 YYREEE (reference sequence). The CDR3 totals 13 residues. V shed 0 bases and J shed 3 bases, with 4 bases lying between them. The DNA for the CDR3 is TGTGCCAGCAGCTTGGCAAACTACAATGAGCAGTTCCTC. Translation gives CASSLANYNEQFL.

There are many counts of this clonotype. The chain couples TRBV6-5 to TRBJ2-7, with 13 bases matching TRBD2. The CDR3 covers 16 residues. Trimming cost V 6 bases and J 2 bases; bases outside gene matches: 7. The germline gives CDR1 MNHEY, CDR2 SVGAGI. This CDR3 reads CASRTSGTSGAYEQYF. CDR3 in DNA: TGTGCCAGCAGAACGTCCGGGACTAGCGGGGCCTACGAGCAGTACTTC.

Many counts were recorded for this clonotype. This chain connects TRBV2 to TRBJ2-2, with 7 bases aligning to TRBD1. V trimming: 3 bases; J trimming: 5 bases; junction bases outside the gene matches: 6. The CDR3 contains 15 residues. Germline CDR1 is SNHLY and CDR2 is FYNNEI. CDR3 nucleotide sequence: TGTGCCAGCAGTGATTGGAACAGGGGTACCGGGGAGCTGTTTTTT. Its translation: CASSDWNRGTGELFF.

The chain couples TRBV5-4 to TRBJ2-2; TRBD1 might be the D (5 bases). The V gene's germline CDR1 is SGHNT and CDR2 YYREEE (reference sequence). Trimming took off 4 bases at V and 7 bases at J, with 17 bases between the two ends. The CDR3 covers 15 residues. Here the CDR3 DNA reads TGTGCCAGCAGCCCTCGCAGGGTTCCAAACGGGGAGCTGTTTTTT. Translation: CASSPRRVPNGELFF. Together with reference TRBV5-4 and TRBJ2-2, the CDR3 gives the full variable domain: ETGVTQSPTHLIKTRGQQVTLRCSSQSGHNTVSWYQQALGQGPQFIFQYYREEENGRGNFPPRFSGLQFPNYSSELNVNALELDDSALYLCASSPRRVPNGELFFGEGSRLTVL.